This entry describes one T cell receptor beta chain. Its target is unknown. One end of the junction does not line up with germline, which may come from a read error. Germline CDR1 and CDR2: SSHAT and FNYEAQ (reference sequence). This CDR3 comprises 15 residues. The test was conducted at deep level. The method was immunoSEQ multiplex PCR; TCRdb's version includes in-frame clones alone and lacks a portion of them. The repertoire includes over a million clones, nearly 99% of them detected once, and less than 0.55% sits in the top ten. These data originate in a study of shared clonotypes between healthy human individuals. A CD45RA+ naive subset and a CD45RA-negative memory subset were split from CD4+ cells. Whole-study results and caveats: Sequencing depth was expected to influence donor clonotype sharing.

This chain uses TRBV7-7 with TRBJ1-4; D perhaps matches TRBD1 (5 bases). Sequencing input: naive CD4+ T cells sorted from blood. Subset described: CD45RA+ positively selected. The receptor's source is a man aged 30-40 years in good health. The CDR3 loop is CASSAGLSRNEKLFF. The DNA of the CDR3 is TGTGCTAGCAGCGCGGGACTCTCGAGGAATGAAAAACTGTTTTTT.